This T cell receptor (beta chain) comes out of a study of blood T cell repertoires in COVID-19. Germline-derived CDR1 and CDR2 are ENHRY and SYGVKD. With 6 bases removed from V and 2 bases from J, the gap between germline ends came to 8 bases. The CDR3 covers 12 residues. Clones were sequenced by immunoSEQ multiplex PCR, and TCRdb holds only the in-frame ones, with some missing. The table has hundreds of thousands of clones, about 87% seen once. The specimen sequenced was PBMCs or T cells enriched from blood (not recorded which). This rearrangement joins TRBV10-3 to TRBJ2-7, with a possible D match to TRBD1 (5 bases). The TCR was taken from a man aged 50-60 years who had been exposed to COVID-19. CDR3 in amino acids: CAIRDTAYEQYF. CDR3 coding DNA: TGTGCCATCAGGGACACAGCCTACGAGCAGTACTTC.